This entry concerns a single T cell receptor beta chain. As originally analysed: Nucleated cell counts were estimated from reference gene primer amplification. Libraries were prepared by immunoSEQ multiplex PCR; TCRdb keeps only in-frame clonotypes and omits some of them. V, J and clone size reflect that table, while D and trimming were determined from the DNA. The data hold around 99,000 clones, with around three quarters observed a single time. Germline V lookup: CDR1 LNHDA, CDR2 SQIVND (reference sequence). The germline V and J ends were trimmed by 4 bases and 7 bases, with 17 bases remaining between them. This CDR3 is 16 amino acids long. This entry belongs to a study of blood T cell repertoires in COVID-19. Study details: PBMCs, B-cell-depleted T cells, or T cells were the source of the cDNA or gDNA that made up the material.

The chain employs TRBV19 and TRBJ1-6; D not resolved. The sequencing input was peripheral blood. This clonotype originated in a man aged 50 to 59 who had recovered from COVID-19. This chain's CDR3 is CASSTGIQIPNSPLHF. CDR3 sequence (DNA): TGTGCCAGTAGTACGGGGATTCAGATACCGAATTCACCCCTCCACTTT.